Below, 19 T cell receptor beta chains from the same sample are listed, as sequenced in a study of blood T cell repertoires in COVID-19. Assay used: immunoSEQ multiplex PCR; TCRdb lists only in-frame clones, some missing. The sample carries under 200,000 clones, 80% to 85% recorded once. Sequencing was done on a sample of peripheral blood. The origin of the receptors is a woman older than 75 with active or convalescent COVID-19.

J is TRBJ1-5 and V is TRBV7-6; 8 bases line up with TRBD1. Trimming removed 1 base from V and 5 bases from J; junction bases left unmatched: 10. Per the germline V gene, CDR1 is SGHVS and CDR2 is FNYEAQ. The length of the CDR3 is 17 residues. Written as DNA, the CDR3 is TGTGCCAGCAGCTTAGGGCGGACAGGGAGAACCGATCAGCCCCAGCATTTT. Amino acids: CASSLGRTGRTDQPQHF.

In its sample, this clone was seen a few times. The chain joins TRBV9 to TRBJ1-4, with no clear D. The germline V and J ends were trimmed by 1 base and 10 bases, with 26 bases remaining between them. Per the germline V gene, CDR1 is SGDLS and CDR2 is YYNGEE. CDR3 size: 18 residues. The CDR3 sequence is CASSVLGFRGRPIRKLFF. The DNA for the CDR3 is TGTGCCAGCAGCGTATTGGGATTCCGGGGAAGGCCCATAAGAAAACTGTTTTTT.

The gene calls are TRBV19 and TRBJ1-2, with D perhaps TRBD1 (6 bases). Germline V gives CDR1 LNHDA, CDR2 SQIVND (reference sequence). The V and J ends lost 3 bases and 7 bases respectively, with 12 bases between them. This CDR3 contains 13 residues. CDR3 DNA: TGTGCCAGTAGTATCCAGGGGACGAGTGGCTACACCTTC. Residues: CASSIQGTSGYTF.

The chain employs TRBV5-6 and TRBJ2-7; 11 nucleotides agree with TRBD1. V lost 1 base to trimming and J lost 0 bases; unmatched junction nucleotides: 6. Germline CDR1 is SGHDT and CDR2 is YYEEEE. The CDR3 consists of 17 residues. The CDR3 bases are TGTGCCAGCAGCTTGTGGACAGGGGGCACCTTCTCCTACGAGCAGTACTTC. This translates into CASSLWTGGTFSYEQYF.

The rearrangement uses TRBV5-1 and TRBJ2-1; 11 bases map to TRBD2. The CDR3 spans 19 residues. Germline assignment: CDR1 SGHRS and CDR2 YFSETQ. V shed 0 bases and J 1 base; nucleotides not matched to a gene: 9. In DNA, the CDR3 is TGCGCCAGCAGCTTGGATTCCGGGACTAGCGGCCCTTCCTACAATGAGCAGTTCTTC. It translates to CASSLDSGTSGPSYNEQFF.

The genes are TRBV7-4 and TRBJ2-3; the D gene is possibly TRBD1 (6 bases). V gave up 1 base and J gave up 5 bases, with 16 bases separating them. Germline V gene sequence: CDR1 SGHVT, CDR2 SQSDAQ. This CDR3 is 16 amino acids long. The CDR3 sequence: CASSLVYREVQDTQYF. The CDR3 coding sequence is TGTGCCAGCAGCTTAGTTTACAGGGAAGTTCAAGATACGCAGTATTTT. Together with reference TRBV7-4 and TRBJ2-3, the CDR3 gives the full variable domain: GAGVSQSPRYKVAKRGRDVALRCDSISGHVTLYWYRQTLGQGSEVLTYSQSDAQRDKSGRPSGRFSAERPERSVSTLKIQRTEQGDSAVYLCASSLVYREVQDTQYFGPGTRLTVL.

For this clone: The junction departs from the called germline gene at one end, perhaps through a read error. The CDR3 sequence is CPLLLNTEAFF. As DNA, the CDR3 is TGCCCCCTCCTTCTGAACACTGAAGCTTTCTTT. V is TRBV6-5 and J is TRBJ1-1; D is uncertain. CDR1 and CDR2 from the germline V gene are MNHEY and SVGAGI. The length of the CDR3 is 11 residues.

The chain is built from TRBV6-2 or TRBV6-3 and TRBJ2-4; 8 bases match TRBD1. Germline values: CDR1 MNHEY, CDR2 SVGEGT. This CDR3 comprises 14 residues. The junction had 7 bases not matched to a gene; V was cut back by 5 bases and J by 7 bases. In DNA form, the CDR3 reads TGTGCCAGCAGTGGGGGACAGGAGCCCAACATTCAGTACTTC. It yields the protein CASSGGQEPNIQYF.

This chain uses TRBV29-1 with TRBJ2-7; 9 bases align to TRBD2. V gave up 8 bases and J gave up 0 bases; unmatched junction bases: 11. Germline V gene data show CDR1 as SQVTM and CDR2 as ANQGSEA. The CDR3 sequence is 15 residues long. The CDR3 nucleotides read TGCAGCCCCAGAAGGAAGCGGGGGGTCTCCTACGAGCAGTACTTC. Amino acids: CSPRRKRGVSYEQYF.

The chain employs TRBV6-5 and TRBJ2-3, with D hard to call. The V end was cut by 0 bases, the J end by 3 bases, with 4 bases between. The CDR3 sequence is 13 residues long. Germline lookup yields CDR1 MNHEY and CDR2 SVGAGI. The CDR3 region has the DNA TGTGCCAGCAGTTACTCCTCTACAGATACGCAGTATTTT. It encodes CASSYSSTDTQYF.

The rearrangement joins TRBV5-1 to TRBJ2-5, with TRBD2 identical over 7 bases. From germline, CDR1 is SGHRS and CDR2 YFSETQ. J lost 5 bases, V lost 0 bases, and 7 bases had no gene match. This CDR3 comprises 15 residues. This CDR3 is CASSLGDYLAETQYF. CDR3 DNA: TGCGCCAGCAGCTTGGGGGACTACTTAGCTGAGACCCAGTACTTC.

This clone appeared a few times. This sequence joins TRBV18 and TRBJ1-5; D possibly corresponds to TRBD1 (6 bases). Germline V lookup: CDR1 KGHSH, CDR2 LQKENI. V lost 3 bases to trimming and J lost 0 bases, with 9 bases between them. This CDR3 is 15 amino acids long. CDR3 sequence: CASSPGTSSNQPQHF. The CDR3 DNA is TGTGCCAGCTCACCGGGGACAAGTAGCAATCAGCCCCAGCATTTT.

The rearrangement joins TRBV11-2 to TRBJ1-6; the D is unclear. CDR3 length equals 14 residues. Trimming stripped 7 bases from V and 5 bases from J, with 12 bases between. Germline V CDR1 and CDR2: SGHAT, FQNNGV. The DNA of the CDR3 is TGTGCCAGCACCCACCTCGGGGATAATTCACCCCTCCACTTT. Translation: CASTHLGDNSPLHF.

This sequence joins TRBV5-4 and TRBJ2-3; perhaps TRBD2 as D (6 bases). V lost 7 bases and J 0 bases, leaving 9 bases between the germline ends. Germline CDR1 reads SGHNT; CDR2 reads YYREEE (reference sequence). The CDR3 totals 13 residues. In DNA form, the CDR3 reads TGTGCCAGCGGGGGGACTAGCACAGATACGCAGTATTTT. Protein product: CASGGTSTDTQYF. Variable domain in full (rest from reference TRBV5-4 and TRBJ2-3): ETGVTQSPTHLIKTRGQQVTLRCSSQSGHNTVSWYQQALGQGPQFIFQYYREEENGRGNFPPRFSGLQFPNYSSELNVNALELDDSALYLCASGGTSTDTQYFGPGTRLTVL.

The genes are TRBV7-2 and TRBJ2-7, with TRBD1 matching over 7 bases. CDR1 is SGHTA and CDR2 is FQGNSA in the germline V gene. Germline trimming cut 2 bases from V and 3 bases from J; bases unmatched to any gene: 7. This CDR3 spans 15 amino acids. The CDR3 bases are TGTGCCAGCAGCTTATACCGGGACAGATACTACGAGCAGTACTTC. Protein: CASSLYRDRYYEQYF.

This clone has just one count. This sequence joins TRBV19 and TRBJ1-5; 7 bases are a match to TRBD1. Germline CDR1 reads LNHDA; CDR2 reads SQIVND (reference sequence). The CDR3 runs to 16 residues. Losses at the gene ends were 1 base for V and 7 bases for J; bases not matched to a gene: 10. CDR3 in amino acids: CASSIGPHRGGQPQHF. The CDR3 nucleotides are TGTGCCAGTAGTATAGGCCCCCACAGGGGTGGGCAGCCCCAGCATTTT.

The V and J genes are TRBV10-2 and TRBJ1-5, with TRBD1 as a possible D gene (5 bases). Trimming took off 10 bases at V and 4 bases at J, with 17 bases between the two ends. The CDR3 length is 14 residues. CDR1 and CDR2 (germline): WSHSY, SAAADI. The CDR3 here is CATSDMWGNQPQHF. The DNA for the CDR3 is TGCGCCACCTCGGACATGTGGGGAAATCAGCCCCAGCATTTT.

J is TRBJ1-1 and V is TRBV27; no clear D gene. Trimming pared 4 bases from V and 3 bases from J, leaving 18 bases between. The germline gives CDR1 MNHEY, CDR2 SMNVEV (reference sequence). This CDR3 region has 16 residues. The CDR3 here is CASSSSRRVQDTEAFF. CDR3 nucleotides: TGTGCCAGCAGTTCCTCAAGGAGGGTTCAGGACACTGAAGCTTTCTTT.

The V and J genes are TRBV5-1 and TRBJ2-3, with 13 bases aligning to TRBD2. Trimming took 1 base from V and 4 from J; bases not matched to a gene: 3. This CDR3 is 16 amino acids long. CDR1 and CDR2 (germline): SGHRS, YFSETQ. CDR3 nucleotide sequence: TGCGCCAGCAGCTTGAGGACTAGCGGGGGCTCAGATACGCAGTATTTT. Translating gives CASSLRTSGGSDTQYF. The full variable domain, with the rest looked up from reference TRBV5-1 and TRBJ2-3, is KAGVTQTPRYLIKTRGQQVTLSCSPISGHRSVSWYQQTPGQGLQFLFEYFSETQRNKGNFPGRFSGRQFSNSRSEMNVSTLELGDSALYLCASSLRTSGGSDTQYFGPGTRLTVL.